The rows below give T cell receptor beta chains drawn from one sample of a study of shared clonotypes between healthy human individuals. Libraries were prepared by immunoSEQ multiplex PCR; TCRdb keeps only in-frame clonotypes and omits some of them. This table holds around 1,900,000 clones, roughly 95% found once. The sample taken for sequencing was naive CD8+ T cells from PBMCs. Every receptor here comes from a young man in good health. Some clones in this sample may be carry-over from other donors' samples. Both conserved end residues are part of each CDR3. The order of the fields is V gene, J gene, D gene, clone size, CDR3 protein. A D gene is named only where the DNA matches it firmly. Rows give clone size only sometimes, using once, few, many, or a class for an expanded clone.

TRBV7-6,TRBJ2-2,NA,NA,CASSLTLRGMNTGELFF
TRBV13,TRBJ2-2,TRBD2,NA,CASSSRALAGAAGELFF
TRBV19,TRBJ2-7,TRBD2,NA,CASSWREGTYEQYF
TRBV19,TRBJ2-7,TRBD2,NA,CASIGTTSGDSYEQYF
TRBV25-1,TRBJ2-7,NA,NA,CASRRDGSNVYEQYF
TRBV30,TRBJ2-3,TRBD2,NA,CAWSGGLAGVTDTQYF
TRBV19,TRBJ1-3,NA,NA,CASHHPANQGAGNTIYF
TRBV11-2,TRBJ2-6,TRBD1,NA,CASSNRDRAPGANVLTF
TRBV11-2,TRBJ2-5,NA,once,CASSLLEQETQYF
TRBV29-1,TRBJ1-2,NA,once,CTSGPDDEGYTF
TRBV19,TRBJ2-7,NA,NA,CASSIQGTNEQYF
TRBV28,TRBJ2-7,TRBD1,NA,CASSTGQGAAYEQYF
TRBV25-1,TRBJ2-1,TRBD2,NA,CASSERTSGKDEQFF
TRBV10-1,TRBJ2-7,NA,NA,CASSESVGVGYEQYF
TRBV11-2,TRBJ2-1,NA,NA,CASSSHGVGGDEQFF
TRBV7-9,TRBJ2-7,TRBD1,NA,CASSPGQGELYEQYF
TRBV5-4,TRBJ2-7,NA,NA,CASSFKGEQYF
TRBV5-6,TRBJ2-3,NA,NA,CASSLGLTDTQYF
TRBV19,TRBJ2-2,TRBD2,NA,CASSMQRGNTGELFF
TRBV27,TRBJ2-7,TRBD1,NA,CASSPGQVYEQYF
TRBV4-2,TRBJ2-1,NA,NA,CASSQEQWVGNNEQFF
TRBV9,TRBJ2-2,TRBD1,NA,CASSIRRDRSNTGELFF
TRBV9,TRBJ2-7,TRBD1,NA,CASSQTGTGFYEQYF
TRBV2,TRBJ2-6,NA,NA,CASSEVSGANVLTF
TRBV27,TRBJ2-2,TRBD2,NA,CASSTPWAGGPGTGELFF
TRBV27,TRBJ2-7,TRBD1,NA,CASRDRSSYEQYF
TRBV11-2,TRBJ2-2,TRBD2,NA,CASSPRLAGGTGELFF
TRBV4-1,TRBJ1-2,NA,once,CASSQDRSGRDGYTF
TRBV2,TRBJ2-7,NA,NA,CASSGTASSYEQYF